This T cell receptor (beta chain) was captured in a study of shared T cell receptors in the human thymus. Only in-frame clones appear in the TCRdb table, and some are missing; sequencing was by immunoSEQ multiplex PCR. The data hold about 730,000 clones, with around 85% observed a single time. Germline loops: CDR1 SGDLS, CDR2 YYNGEE. This CDR3 has 15 residues. Trimming took 3 bases from V and 3 from J, leaving 12 bases between them. The sample was also linked to a second study, of human thymus T cells. That paper adds: The study used thymus tissue resected during corrective heart surgery. Thymic as well as blood repertoires seemed to favor certain V and J genes unevenly.

The specimen sequenced was thymocytes. This chain connects TRBV9 to TRBJ2-2; possible D gene TRBD1, 5 bases. The clonotype was recovered from a girl under two years old with a congenital heart defect. The CDR3 region is CASSAPRADTGELFF. For the CDR3, the DNA is TGTGCCAGCAGCGCCCCCAGGGCGGACACCGGGGAGCTGTTTTTT. The full variable domain, rest sourced from reference TRBV9 and TRBJ2-2, is DSGVTQTPKHLITATGQRVTLRCSPRSGDLSVYWYQQSLDQGLQFLIQYYNGEERAKGNILERFSAQQFPDLHSELNLSSLELGDSALYFCASSAPRADTGELFFGEGSRLTVL.